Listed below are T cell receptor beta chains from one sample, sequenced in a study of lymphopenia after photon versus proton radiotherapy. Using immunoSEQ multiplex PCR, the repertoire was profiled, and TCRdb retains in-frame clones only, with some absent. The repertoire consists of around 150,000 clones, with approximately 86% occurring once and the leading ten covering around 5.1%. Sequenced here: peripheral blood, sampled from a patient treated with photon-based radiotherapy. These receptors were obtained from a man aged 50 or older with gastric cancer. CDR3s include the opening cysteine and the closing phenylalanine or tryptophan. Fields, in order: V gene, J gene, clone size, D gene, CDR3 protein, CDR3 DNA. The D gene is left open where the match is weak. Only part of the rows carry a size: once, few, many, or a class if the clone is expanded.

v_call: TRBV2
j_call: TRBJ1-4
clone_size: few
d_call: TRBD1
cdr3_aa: CASSRQGTANEKLFF
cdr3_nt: TGTGCCAGCAGTCGACAGGGGACTGCTAATGAAAAACTGTTTTTT

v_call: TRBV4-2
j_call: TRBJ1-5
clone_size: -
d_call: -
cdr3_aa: CASSQVKGGSSGQPQHF
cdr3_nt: TGTGCCAGCAGCCAAGTTAAGGGGGGCTCTTCGGGTCAGCCCCAGCATTTT

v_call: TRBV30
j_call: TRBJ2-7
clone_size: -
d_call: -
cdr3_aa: CAWGLTRDWMVGEQYF
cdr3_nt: TGTGCCTGGGGTTTAACACGGGATTGGATGGTCGGCGAGCAGTACTTC

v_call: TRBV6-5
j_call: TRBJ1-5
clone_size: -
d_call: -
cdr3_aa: CASSSRLERGQPQHF
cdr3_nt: TGTGCCAGCAGTTCCCGCCTAGAAAGGGGTCAGCCCCAGCATTTT

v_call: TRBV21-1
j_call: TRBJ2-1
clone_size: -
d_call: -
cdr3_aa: CASRWLAGGSEQFF
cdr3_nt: TGTGCCAGCAGGTGGCTAGCGGGAGGCAGTGAGCAGTTCTTC

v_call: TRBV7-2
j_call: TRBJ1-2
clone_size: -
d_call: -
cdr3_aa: CASSFFNPTNYGYTF
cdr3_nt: TGTGCCAGCAGCTTTTTTAACCCGACCAACTATGGCTACACCTTC

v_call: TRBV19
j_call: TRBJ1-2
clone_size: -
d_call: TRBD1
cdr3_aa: CASSPSTGSYGYTF
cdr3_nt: TGTGCCAGTAGTCCTTCGACAGGGAGCTATGGCTACACCTTC

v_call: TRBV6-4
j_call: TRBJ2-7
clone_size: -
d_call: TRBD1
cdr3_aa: CASIRTGREQYF
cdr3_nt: TGTGCCAGCATTAGGACAGGGCGCGAGCAGTACTTC

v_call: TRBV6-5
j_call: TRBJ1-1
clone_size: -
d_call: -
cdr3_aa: CASSYSRQYEAFF
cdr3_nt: TGTGCCAGCAGTTACTCGAGGCAGTATGAAGCTTTCTTT

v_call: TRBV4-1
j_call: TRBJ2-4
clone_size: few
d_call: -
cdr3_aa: CASSQEGTENIQYF
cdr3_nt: TGCGCCAGCAGCCAAGAGGGGACTGAAAACATTCAGTACTTC

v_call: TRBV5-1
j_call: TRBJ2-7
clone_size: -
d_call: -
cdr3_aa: CASSLAGGSSYEQYF
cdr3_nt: TGCGCCAGCAGCTTGGCTGGAGGGAGCTCCTACGAGCAGTACTTC

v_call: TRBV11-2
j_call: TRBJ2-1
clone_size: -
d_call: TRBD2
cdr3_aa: CASSPQGLGDEQFF
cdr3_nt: TGTGCCAGCAGCCCCCAGGGACTAGGCGATGAGCAGTTCTTC

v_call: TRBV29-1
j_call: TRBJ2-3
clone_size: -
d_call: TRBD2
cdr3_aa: CSLVGGLAGTDTQYF
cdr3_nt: TGCAGCCTAGTTGGCGGACTAGCGGGCACAGATACGCAGTATTTT

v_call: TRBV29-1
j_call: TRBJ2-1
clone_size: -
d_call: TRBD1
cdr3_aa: CSVEGQGARGEQFF
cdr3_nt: TGCAGCGTTGAAGGCCAGGGGGCCCGGGGTGAGCAGTTCTTC

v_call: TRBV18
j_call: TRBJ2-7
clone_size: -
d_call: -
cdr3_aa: CASSPQGQGYEQYF
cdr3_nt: TGTGCCAGCTCACCTCAGGGCCAGGGGTACGAGCAGTACTTC

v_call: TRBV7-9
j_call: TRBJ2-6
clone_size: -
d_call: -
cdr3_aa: CASSLGRGSSGANVLTF
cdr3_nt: TGTGCCAGCAGCTTAGGCCGGGGTTCGTCTGGGGCCAACGTCCTGACTTTC

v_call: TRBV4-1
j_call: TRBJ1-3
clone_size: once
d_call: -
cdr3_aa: CASSQDRRGGNTIYF
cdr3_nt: TGCGCCAGCAGCCAAGACCGCCGTGGGGGAAACACCATATATTTT

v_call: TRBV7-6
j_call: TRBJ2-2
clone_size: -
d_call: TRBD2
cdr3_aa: CASSLALAGGPSGELFF
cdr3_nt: TGTGCCAGCAGCTTAGCGCTAGCGGGAGGGCCTAGCGGGGAGCTGTTTTTT

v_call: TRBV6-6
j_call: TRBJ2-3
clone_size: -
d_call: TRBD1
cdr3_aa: CASSRTGEDTQYF
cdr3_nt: TGTGCCAGCAGTCGGACAGGGGAAGATACGCAGTATTTT

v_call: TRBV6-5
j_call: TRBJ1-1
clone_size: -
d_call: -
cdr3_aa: CASSYSRGRGAEAFF
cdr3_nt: TGTGCCAGCAGTTACTCGAGGGGGAGGGGGGCTGAAGCTTTCTTT

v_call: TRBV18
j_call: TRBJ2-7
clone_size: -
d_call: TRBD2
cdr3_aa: CASSSSAGGLKYEQYF
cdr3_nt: TGTGCCAGCTCATCCTCAGCGGGAGGCCTGAAATACGAGCAGTACTTC

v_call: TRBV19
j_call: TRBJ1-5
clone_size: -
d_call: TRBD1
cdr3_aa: CASSIQGEKKGFGNQPQHF
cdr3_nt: TGTGCCAGTAGTATTCAGGGGGAAAAGAAGGGGTTTGGCAATCAGCCCCAGCATTTT

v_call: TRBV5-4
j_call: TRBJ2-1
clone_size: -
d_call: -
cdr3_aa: CASRPTDSYNEQFF
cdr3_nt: TGTGCCAGCAGACCGACAGACAGCTACAATGAGCAGTTCTTC